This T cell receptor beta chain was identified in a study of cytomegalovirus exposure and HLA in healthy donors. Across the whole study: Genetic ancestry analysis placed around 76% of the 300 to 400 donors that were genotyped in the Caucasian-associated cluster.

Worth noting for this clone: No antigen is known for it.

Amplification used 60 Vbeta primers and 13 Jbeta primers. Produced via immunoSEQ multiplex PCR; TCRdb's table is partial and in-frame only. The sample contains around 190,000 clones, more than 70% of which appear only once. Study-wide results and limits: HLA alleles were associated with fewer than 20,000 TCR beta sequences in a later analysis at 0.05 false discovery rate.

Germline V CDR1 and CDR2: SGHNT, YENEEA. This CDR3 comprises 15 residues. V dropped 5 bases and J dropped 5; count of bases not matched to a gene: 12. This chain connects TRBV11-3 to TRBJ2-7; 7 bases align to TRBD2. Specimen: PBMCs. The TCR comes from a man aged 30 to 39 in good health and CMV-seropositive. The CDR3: CASSPRGGVSNEQYF. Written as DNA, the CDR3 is TGTGCCAGCAGCCCCCGCGGGGGAGTAAGCAACGAGCAGTACTTC.